The 17 T cell receptor beta chains given below trace back to one sample, sequenced in a study of cytomegalovirus exposure and HLA in healthy donors (dated by TCRdb to 2016 to 2017). Libraries were constructed by the immunoSEQ multiplex PCR assay. The multiplex PCR relied on a mix of 60 forward primers for TCR Vbeta segments and 13 reverse primers for TCR Jbeta segments. As stored in TCRdb, this immuneACCESS dataset retains in-frame rearrangements with V and J assigned. A fraction of the clones does not appear; measured against another copy, unresolved V genes explain less than half of the discrepancy, and the remainder lacks a known reason. The sample yields about 150,000 clones; around 74% were counted once. The leading ten clones occupy over 1.1% of the sample. The specimen was PBMCs. Receptors were obtained from a man younger than 35 in good health and CMV-seronegative.

This chain joins TRBV18 and TRBJ2-4; TRBD2 agrees at 7 bases. J gave up 1 base and V 3 bases, and 12 bases lay outside the gene matches. The CDR3 contains 18 residues. CDR1 is KGHSH, CDR2 LQKENI, per germline. This chain's CDR3 is CASSPGFAGEVAKNIQYF. DNA of the CDR3: TGTGCCAGCTCACCGGGCTTTGCGGGAGAAGTTGCCAAAAACATTCAGTACTTC.

The chain has TRBV11-1 and TRBJ1-2; D ambiguous. This CDR3 contains 13 residues. Germline V CDR1 and CDR2: SGHAT, FQDESV (reference sequence). V shed 5 bases and J shed 5 bases, with 12 bases lying between them. The chain's CDR3 is CASSPPYQYGYTF. The CDR3 DNA reads TGTGCCAGCAGCCCGCCGTATCAGTATGGCTACACCTTC.

This clone was detected a few times. V is TRBV19 and J is TRBJ1-2, with TRBD1 matching over 8 bases. From germline, CDR1 is LNHDA and CDR2 SQIVND (reference sequence). The CDR3 is made up of 12 amino acids. Germline trimming cut 5 bases from V and 6 bases from J; bases unmatched to any gene: 2. CDR3 sequence: CASSSQGDGYTF. The CDR3, as DNA: TGTGCCAGTAGTTCACAGGGGGATGGCTACACCTTC.

In regard to this clone: One end of the junction varies from germline; a read error may be responsible. The CDR3 spells CASSFSQGVTYNKQFF. The CDR3 DNA is TGTGCCAGCAGTTTTTCCCAGGGGGTCACCTACAATAAGCAGTTCTTC. V is TRBV27 and J is TRBJ2-1; 7 bases line up with TRBD1. CDR1 and CDR2 (germline): MNHEY, SMNVEV (reference sequence). This CDR3 has 16 residues.

This chain joins TRBV15 and TRBJ2-6; 7 bases are shared with TRBD1. CDR3 length equals 18 residues. The ends lost 0 bases at V and 0 bases at J; junction bases unmatched: 5. Looked up from germline, CDR1 is LNHNV and CDR2 is YYDKDF (reference sequence). CDR3: CATSRDKGAPSGANVLTF. CDR3 nucleotide sequence: TGTGCCACCAGCAGAGATAAGGGGGCCCCCTCTGGGGCCAACGTCCTGACTTTC.

The chain combines TRBV5-4 with TRBJ1-6; D not resolved. Trimming removed 0 bases from V and 0 bases from J, with 7 bases in between. The CDR3 runs 16 residues. Germline V CDR1 and CDR2: SGHNT, YYREEE (reference sequence). The CDR3 here is CASSLAGSSYNSPLHF. The CDR3, as DNA: TGTGCCAGCAGCTTGGCCGGTAGCTCCTATAATTCACCCCTCCACTTT. Supplemented by reference TRBV5-4 and TRBJ1-6, the full variable domain reads ETGVTQSPTHLIKTRGQQVTLRCSSQSGHNTVSWYQQALGQGPQFIFQYYREEENGRGNFPPRFSGLQFPNYSSELNVNALELDDSALYLCASSLAGSSYNSPLHFGNGTRLTVT.

The rearrangement uses TRBV18 and TRBJ2-1; D unresolved. Germline V CDR1 and CDR2: KGHSH, LQKENI. V was shortened by 3 bases and J by 6 bases, with 15 bases between the two germline ends. This CDR3 has 15 residues. CDR3 amino acids: CASSPRSSPSNEQFF. In DNA, the CDR3 is TGTGCCAGCTCACCTCGCTCCTCACCCAGCAATGAGCAGTTCTTC.

The chain combines TRBV6-6 with TRBJ2-7, with a possible D match to TRBD2 (6 bases). Germline values: CDR1 MNHNY, CDR2 SVGAGI (reference sequence). The V and J ends lost 8 bases and 0 bases respectively, with 11 bases between them. This CDR3 region has 13 residues. The CDR3 region is CASGTGDSYEQYF. The CDR3 DNA follows: TGTGCCAGCGGCACGGGGGACTCCTACGAGCAGTACTTC.

This clone was seen a few times. The rearrangement joins TRBV29-1 to TRBJ2-1; 10 nucleotides line up with TRBD1. The length of the CDR3 is 11 residues. Germline V CDR1 and CDR2: SQVTM, ANQGSEA. The ends lost 8 bases at V and 10 bases at J; junction bases unmatched: 5. In DNA form, the CDR3 reads TGCAGCTCGGGACAGGGGCCAGAGCAGTTCTTC. This gives the protein CSSGQGPEQFF.

V gene TRBV27 combines with J gene TRBJ2-7, with TRBD1 matching over 7 bases. CDR3 size: 14 residues. Germline V gene sequence: CDR1 MNHEY, CDR2 SMNVEV (reference sequence). V lost 7 bases to trimming and J lost 0 bases; unmatched junction nucleotides: 6. CDR3 amino acids: CASTMTGSSYEQYF. CDR3 nucleotide sequence: TGTGCCAGCACCATGACAGGGAGCTCCTACGAGCAGTACTTC.

The chain recombines TRBV4-3 with TRBJ2-3; 11 bases match TRBD2. The CDR3 runs 19 residues. Trimming took 0 bases from V and 0 from J; bases not matched to a gene: 8. CDR1 LGHNA and CDR2 YSLEER come from the germline V gene. The CDR3 region has the DNA TGCGCCAGCAGCCAAGATTTGGCTAGCGGGAGGTCGAGCACAGATACGCAGTATTTT. It translates to CASSQDLASGRSSTDTQYF.

The rearrangement links TRBV6-5 to TRBJ1-6; no firm D call. The CDR3 is 15 residues long. Per the germline V gene, CDR1 is MNHEY and CDR2 is SVGAGI. Trimming cost V 3 bases and J 2 bases, with 8 bases left between them. The CDR3 region is CASSYMGPYNSPLHF. CDR3 nucleotide sequence: TGTGCCAGCAGTTATATGGGCCCCTATAATTCACCCCTCCACTTT.

This clone was recorded a few times. V is TRBV4-3 and J is TRBJ2-3; D is unresolved. The CDR3 is 15 amino acids. V was pared by 0 bases and J by 7 bases, with 14 bases between. CDR1 and CDR2 from the germline V gene are LGHNA and YSLEER. CDR3 sequence: CASSQEVGSRYTQYF. The CDR3 DNA follows: TGCGCCAGCAGCCAAGAGGTCGGTAGCAGATATACGCAGTATTTT.

The DNA of the CDR3 is TGTGCCAGCAGCACCCGACTTGGCGGGGAGCAGTACTTC. It encodes CASSTRLGGEQYF. The gene calls are TRBV7-6 and TRBJ2-7; possibly TRBD2 for D (5 bases). Deletions cut 5 bases from V and 7 bases from J, with 15 bases between. Germline loops: CDR1 SGHVS, CDR2 FNYEAQ. The CDR3 loop spans 13 amino acids. Together with reference TRBV7-6 and TRBJ2-7, the CDR3 gives the full variable domain: GAGVSQSPRYKVTKRGQDVALRCDPISGHVSLYWYRQALGQGPEFLTYFNYEAQQDKSGLPNDRFSAERPEGSISTLTIQRTEQRDSAMYRCASSTRLGGEQYFGPGTRLTVT.

The rearrangement uses TRBV9 and TRBJ2-3, with D maybe TRBD2 (6 bases). The germline V gene has CDR1 SGDLS and CDR2 YYNGEE. Deletions cut 4 bases from V and 7 bases from J, with 16 bases between. The CDR3 totals 14 residues. The CDR3 DNA sequence: TGTGCCAGCAGCCCTCGGGACTTAGTAAATACGCAGTATTTT. It codes for CASSPRDLVNTQYF.

This clone has only one observation. The chain carries TRBV2 and TRBJ2-7; D possibly corresponds to TRBD1 (6 bases). The CDR3 covers 14 residues. Per germline, CDR1 SNHLY and CDR2 FYNNEI. V lost 6 bases, J lost 5 bases, and 17 bases lay in between. DNA for the CDR3: TGTGCCAGCAGGGAACAGGGAATTTCGGACGAGCAGTACTTC. Residues: CASREQGISDEQYF.

The gene calls are TRBV7-2 and TRBJ2-1; D unresolved. The CDR3 extends over 15 amino acids. V was shortened by 5 bases and J by 2 bases, with 13 bases between the two germline ends. Germline V gene sequence: CDR1 SGHTA, CDR2 FQGNSA. The CDR3 spells CASSPRREAYNEQFF. In DNA form, the CDR3 reads TGTGCCAGCAGCCCTCGCCGTGAGGCCTACAATGAGCAGTTCTTC.